This T cell receptor beta chain emerged from a study of cytomegalovirus exposure and HLA in healthy donors. This clone was recorded a few times. As yet, its antigen is unknown. Both 60 Vbeta primers and 13 Jbeta primers went into the PCR. Method: immunoSEQ multiplex PCR; TCRdb's copy keeps in-frame clones and lacks some. The table has over 150,000 clones, roughly 76% seen once; the top ten hold over 1.2%. General study points: V- and J-gene trimming in TCR beta was tied to a missense DCLRE1C variant by an analysis performed later. CMV serostatus alone was available as immune exposure information.

The sequence was collected from a man aged 60 to 75 in good health and CMV-seronegative. Sequencing used PBMCs.

CDR3 bases: TGTGCCAGTAGTACCGCCCCGCGATTTAGCGGACGCCAAGAGACCCAGTACTTC. It encodes CASSTAPRFSGRQETQYF. The chain couples TRBV19 to TRBJ2-5, with a tentative D call TRBD2 (6 bases). Germline loops: CDR1 LNHDA, CDR2 SQIVND (reference sequence). The CDR3 consists of 18 residues. Trimming pared 4 bases from V and 1 base from J, leaving 22 bases between.